This TCR beta chain appears in the sequencing data of a study of blood T cell repertoires in COVID-19. This table comes from immunoSEQ multiplex PCR, and its TCRdb copy is limited to in-frame clones, with some not included. The sample records some 90,000 clones, 82% being singletons. The V end was cut by 0 bases, the J end by 2 bases, with 13 bases between. CDR3 length: 16 amino acids. The germline gives CDR1 ENHRY, CDR2 SYGVKD. Source material: peripheral blood. The genes are TRBV10-3 and TRBJ2-5; D gene ambiguous. The sequence came from a man aged 65 to 79 with active or convalescent COVID-19. This CDR3 is CAISESSFGQQETQYF. DNA of the CDR3: TGTGCCATCAGTGAGTCGAGCTTCGGTCAACAAGAGACCCAGTACTTC.